These 24 T cell receptor beta chains originate from one sample sequenced in a study of blood T cell repertoires in COVID-19. Some clones are missing from TCRdb's copy, which holds only in-frame ones; the method was immunoSEQ multiplex PCR. Among about 170,000 clones listed, 86% were seen once. The specimen was peripheral blood. These receptors all stem from a man aged 65 to 85 with acute or convalescent COVID-19.

The rearrangement joins TRBV28 to TRBJ1-5; 7 nucleotides align to TRBD1. V shed 7 bases, J shed 7 bases, and the junction held 4 bases outside the gene matches. This CDR3 has 12 residues. In germline, CDR1 is MDHEN, CDR2 SYDVKM. The CDR3 region is CASTGGKQPQHF. CDR3 nucleotide sequence: TGTGCCAGCACAGGGGGGAAACAGCCCCAGCATTTT.

There are a few counts of this clone. This chain joins TRBV14 and TRBJ2-3, with 8 bases matching TRBD1. The V segment lost 4 bases and the J segment 2 bases; nucleotides outside the gene matches: 5. Germline V lookup: CDR1 SGHDN, CDR2 FVKESK. The CDR3 runs to 15 residues. CDR3 sequence reads: CASSRPGQDTDTQYF. CDR3 in DNA: TGTGCCAGCAGCCGGCCGGGACAGGACACAGATACGCAGTATTTT.

The chain employs TRBV15 and TRBJ1-2; D unclear. Germline V gene lookup returns CDR1 LNHNV and CDR2 YYDKDF (reference sequence). V lost 0 bases and J 7 bases, leaving 15 bases between the germline ends. This CDR3 is built from 15 residues. This chain's CDR3 is CATSRDLGGGSGYTF. The CDR3 region has the DNA TGTGCCACCAGCAGAGATCTTGGTGGAGGAAGTGGCTACACCTTC.

This chain uses TRBV18 with TRBJ2-7; 8 bases align to TRBD1. The CDR3 covers 16 residues. The V and J ends lost 3 bases and 3 bases, in that order; junction bases with no gene match: 10. Germline V gives CDR1 KGHSH, CDR2 LQKENI. CDR3 region: CASSPGNPGTGYEQYF. CDR3 bases: TGTGCCAGCTCACCTGGTAACCCCGGGACAGGCTACGAGCAGTACTTC.

The genes are TRBV29-1 and TRBJ2-3; D may be TRBD2 (6 bases). CDR3 length: 14 amino acids. The ends were cut back, 5 bases at V and 3 bases at J, with 15 bases in the middle. Germline CDR1 is SQVTM and CDR2 is ANQGSEA. CDR3 in DNA: TGCAGCGTTTCGGACCTTGGAGGGACAGATACGCAGTATTTT. Protein: CSVSDLGGTDTQYF.

The CDR3 region is CAISGERAGAKNIQYF. The CDR3 coding sequence is TGTGCCATCAGTGGCGAGCGGGCGGGGGCCAAAAACATTCAGTACTTC. The chain combines TRBV10-3 with TRBJ2-4; possibly TRBD2 for D (6 bases). V lost 4 bases and J 1 base, leaving 14 bases between the germline ends. The CDR3 totals 16 residues. The germline V gene has CDR1 ENHRY and CDR2 SYGVKD.

This chain connects TRBV6-5 to TRBJ1-6; TRBD1 is a possible D gene (6 bases). Deletions cut 4 bases from V and 8 bases from J, with 12 bases between. Germline CDR1 is MNHEY and CDR2 is SVGAGI. The CDR3 has 14 residues. The CDR3 reads CASSLYRVYSPLHF. Written as DNA, the CDR3 is TGTGCCAGCAGTTTATACAGGGTTTATTCACCCCTCCACTTT.

The V call is TRBV18, the J call TRBJ1-1; D is possibly TRBD1 (5 bases). The V and J ends lost 3 bases and 3 bases respectively, with 5 bases between them. Germline CDR1 reads KGHSH; CDR2 reads LQKENI. The CDR3 covers 12 residues. The CDR3 loop reads CASSPRDTEAFF. Written as DNA, the CDR3 is TGTGCCAGCTCACCCAGGGACACTGAAGCTTTCTTT.

The chain links TRBV6-1 to TRBJ2-1; D might be TRBD2 (6 bases). CDR3 size: 14 residues. Trimming removed 3 bases at V and 15 bases at J, with 21 bases between. Germline CDR1 and CDR2: MNHNS and SASEGT. Here the CDR3 reads CASSEGGRPASRFF. CDR3 coding DNA: TGTGCCAGCAGTGAGGGGGGACGGCCCGCAAGTCGGTTCTTC.

CDR3 bases: TGTGCCAGCAGCTTCAATGCGGGATCTGGAAACACCATATATTTT. As protein: CASSFNAGSGNTIYF. The rearrangement links TRBV5-4 to TRBJ1-3; D gene ambiguous. The germline V and J ends were trimmed by 2 bases and 1 base, with 10 bases remaining between them. Germline CDR1 is SGHNT and CDR2 is YYREEE (reference sequence). The CDR3 has 15 amino acids.

This clone was detected once. The genes are TRBV18 and TRBJ1-2; 7 bases match TRBD1. The CDR3 spans 13 residues. V was pared by 4 bases and J by 4 bases, with 3 bases of the junction left unmatched. Germline V gene data show CDR1 as KGHSH and CDR2 as LQKENI. DNA for the CDR3: TGTGCCAGCTCACGGGGGACAGCCTATGGCTACACCTTC. It is translated as CASSRGTAYGYTF.

The V gene is TRBV5-1, the J gene TRBJ2-2; 14 positions agree with TRBD2. After removal of 4 bases from V and 4 bases from J, the junction contained 9 bases not matched to a gene. The V gene's germline CDR1 is SGHRS and CDR2 YFSETQ. This CDR3 is 18 amino acids long. CDR3 DNA sequence: TGCGCCAGCAGCAGCACCCCGACTAGCGGGGGGGCCACCGGGGAGCTGTTTTTT. This sequence encodes CASSSTPTSGGATGELFF. Full variable domain (rest looked up from reference TRBV5-1 and TRBJ2-2): KAGVTQTPRYLIKTRGQQVTLSCSPISGHRSVSWYQQTPGQGLQFLFEYFSETQRNKGNFPGRFSGRQFSNSRSEMNVSTLELGDSALYLCASSSTPTSGGATGELFFGEGSRLTVL.

The chain combines TRBV4-1 with TRBJ2-1, with TRBD1 matching over 8 bases. Germline values: CDR1 MGHRA, CDR2 YSYEKL. Unmatched junction bases numbered 10, after V lost 4 bases and J lost 8 bases. The CDR3 extends over 15 amino acids. The CDR3 region has the DNA TGCGCCAGCAGCCCCCGGGACAGGCTCTTCTATGAGCAGTTCTTC. Its protein is CASSPRDRLFYEQFF.

The V gene is TRBV6-5, the J gene TRBJ1-6; D is uncertain. V was pared by 0 bases and J by 8 bases, with 11 bases between. Germline CDR1 is MNHEY and CDR2 is SVGAGI. The CDR3 extends over 15 amino acids. The CDR3: CASSYSRSVYSPLHF. CDR3 DNA: TGTGCCAGCAGTTACTCGAGGTCGGTTTATTCACCCCTCCACTTT.

The chain is built from TRBV19 and TRBJ1-5; D not resolved. The germline CDR1 and CDR2 sequences are LNHDA and SQIVND (reference sequence). The CDR3 is 12 residues long. Trimming pared 7 bases from V and 3 bases from J, leaving 7 bases between. CDR3 loop: CASTGINQPQHF. For the CDR3, the DNA is TGTGCCAGTACAGGAATCAATCAGCCCCAGCATTTT. Combining the CDR3 with reference TRBV19 and TRBJ1-5 gives the whole variable domain DGGITQSPKYLFRKEGQNVTLSCEQNLNHDAMYWYRQDPGQGLRLIYYSQIVNDFQKGDIAEGYSVSREKKESFPLTVTSAQKNPTAFYLCASTGINQPQHFGDGTRLSIL.

This rearrangement joins TRBV5-1 to TRBJ2-3; D is unclear. Germline V gives CDR1 SGHRS, CDR2 YFSETQ. The CDR3 loop spans 12 amino acids. Trimming pared 1 base from V and 5 bases from J, leaving 5 bases between. The CDR3 DNA sequence: TGCGCCAGCAGCTTGCCCGGAGATACGCAGTATTTT. Residues: CASSLPGDTQYF.

The sample holds one count of this clone. The V and J genes are TRBV9 and TRBJ2-3; D is perhaps TRBD1 (6 bases). Germline assignment: CDR1 SGDLS and CDR2 YYNGEE. The CDR3 runs 15 residues. The V gene lost 0 bases and the J gene lost 1 base, with 9 bases spanning the gap. CDR3 residues: CASSVAGDGTDTQYF. The CDR3 DNA follows: TGTGCCAGCAGCGTAGCAGGGGATGGCACAGATACGCAGTATTTT.

This chain uses TRBV18 with TRBJ2-3; weak D call: TRBD1 (5 bases). Trimming took 0 bases from V and 5 from J, leaving 9 bases between them. Germline values: CDR1 KGHSH, CDR2 LQKENI. The CDR3 contains 14 residues. DNA of the CDR3: TGTGCCAGCTCACCACCGACAGTTGTAGATACGCAGTATTTT. Its protein product is CASSPPTVVDTQYF.

The chain recombines TRBV5-1 with TRBJ2-7; perhaps TRBD2 as D (5 bases). V dropped 1 base and J dropped 6 bases, with 8 bases sitting between them. Germline-derived CDR1 and CDR2 are SGHRS and YFSETQ. The length of the CDR3 is 12 residues. CDR3 nucleotides: TGCGCCAGCAGCTTGCCCGAGGGCGAGCAGTACTTC. Translation gives CASSLPEGEQYF.

The chain links TRBV28 to TRBJ2-7; 11 bases are a match to TRBD1. The CDR3 is made up of 16 amino acids. The germline V gene encodes CDR1 MDHEN and CDR2 SYDVKM. Trimming at V came to 5 bases and at J to 3 bases, leaving 9 bases not matched to a gene. For the CDR3, the DNA is TGTGCCAGCAGTCCACCATGGGGGACAGGGGGCTACGAGCAGTACTTC. Amino acids: CASSPPWGTGGYEQYF.

A word on this clone: Compared with germline, one end of the junction differs, possibly owing to a read error. The V call is TRBV2, the J call TRBJ1-2; D call uncertain. This CDR3 is built from 15 residues. The germline V gene has CDR1 SNHLY and CDR2 FYNNEI. The CDR3 DNA reads as TGTGCCAGCAATGAAGTGGGCCGACGATTGTGGGGCTACACCTTC. Amino acids: CASNEVGRRLWGYTF.

The rearrangement uses TRBV7-2 and TRBJ2-1, with D hard to call. Trimming shortened V by 2 bases and J by 7 bases, and 9 bases separated the two germline ends. Germline V CDR1 and CDR2: SGHTA, FQGNSA. CDR3 length: 13 amino acids. This chain's CDR3 is CASSLLAGNEQFF. In DNA, the CDR3 is TGTGCCAGCAGCTTATTAGCCGGGAATGAGCAGTTCTTC.

This sequence joins TRBV27 and TRBJ2-2, with D unresolved. V shed 4 bases and J shed 4 bases, with 10 bases lying between them. This CDR3 has 14 amino acids. The germline CDR1 and CDR2 sequences are MNHEY and SMNVEV (reference sequence). The CDR3 coding sequence is TGTGCCAGCAGTTGGTGGGCCCTCACCGGGGAGCTGTTTTTT. Amino acid sequence: CASSWWALTGELFF.

The chain has TRBV28 and TRBJ1-2, with TRBD1 identical over 9 bases. This CDR3 is built from 18 residues. Trimming cost V 6 bases and J 1 base; bases outside gene matches: 15. Germline V gene sequence: CDR1 MDHEN, CDR2 SYDVKM. CDR3 loop: CASSLYTMTGGHNYGYTF. CDR3 nucleotides: TGTGCCAGCAGCTTGTATACTATGACAGGGGGGCATAACTATGGCTACACCTTC.